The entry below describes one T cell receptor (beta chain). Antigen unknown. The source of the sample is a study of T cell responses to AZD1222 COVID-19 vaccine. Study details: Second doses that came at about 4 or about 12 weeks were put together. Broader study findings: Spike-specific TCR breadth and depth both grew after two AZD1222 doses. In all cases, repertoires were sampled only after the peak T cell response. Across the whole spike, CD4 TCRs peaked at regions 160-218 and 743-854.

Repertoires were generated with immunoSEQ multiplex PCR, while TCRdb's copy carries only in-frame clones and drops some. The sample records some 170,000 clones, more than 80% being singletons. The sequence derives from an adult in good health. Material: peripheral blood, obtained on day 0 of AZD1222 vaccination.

CDR3 sequence reads: CASGLGRAEAFF. In DNA form, the CDR3 reads TGTGCTAGTGGTTTGGGGCGCGCTGAAGCTTTCTTT. The V and J genes are TRBV12-5 and TRBJ1-1, with D uncertain. The V end was cut by 1 base, the J end by 6 bases, with 6 bases between. Germline V gives CDR1 LGHNT, CDR2 FRNRAP. The CDR3 consists of 12 residues. The full variable domain, rest sourced from reference TRBV12-5 and TRBJ1-1, is DARVTQTPRHKVTEMGQEVTMRCQPILGHNTVFWYRQTMMQGLELLAYFRNRAPLDDSGMPKDRFSAEMPDATLATLKIQPSEPRDSAVYFCASGLGRAEAFFGQGTRLTVV.